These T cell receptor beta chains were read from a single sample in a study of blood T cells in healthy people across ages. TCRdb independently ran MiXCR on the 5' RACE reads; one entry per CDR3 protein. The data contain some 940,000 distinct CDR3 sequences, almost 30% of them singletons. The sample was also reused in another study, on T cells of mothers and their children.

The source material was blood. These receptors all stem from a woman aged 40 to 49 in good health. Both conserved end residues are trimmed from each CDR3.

CDR3aa: ASSLTGGRKTQY; j_gene: TRBJ2-5; v_gene: TRBV28
CDR3aa: SASRAQETQY; j_gene: TRBJ2-5; v_gene: TRBV20-1
CDR3aa: ASSTGLYTEAF; j_gene: TRBJ1-1; v_gene: TRBV27
CDR3aa: SARQGVSEPQH; j_gene: TRBJ1-5; v_gene: TRBV20-1
CDR3aa: ASSDSIGSYT; j_gene: TRBJ1-2; v_gene: TRBV6-4
CDR3aa: ASSADRVRNQPQH; j_gene: TRBJ1-5; v_gene: TRBV7-9
CDR3aa: ASSYIGTGGQQPQH; j_gene: TRBJ1-5; v_gene: TRBV6-6
CDR3aa: ASSSAGLRAGYGYT; j_gene: TRBJ1-2; v_gene: TRBV6-5
CDR3aa: ASSQTPGQGIEQY; j_gene: TRBJ2-7; v_gene: TRBV4-1
CDR3aa: ASSLASFSGANVLT; j_gene: TRBJ2-6; v_gene: TRBV7-2
CDR3aa: ASSQDKGGHEQF; j_gene: TRBJ2-1; v_gene: TRBV4-3
CDR3aa: ASSVELYNEQF; j_gene: TRBJ2-1; v_gene: TRBV9
CDR3aa: ASSPTGLTGEQY; j_gene: TRBJ2-7; v_gene: TRBV28
CDR3aa: ASSPGLAGGNTIY; j_gene: TRBJ1-3; v_gene: TRBV7-2
CDR3aa: SVEEYDEQY; j_gene: NA; v_gene: TRBV29-1
CDR3aa: ASSIPGQGLYEQY; j_gene: NA; v_gene: TRBV4-2
CDR3aa: AIRDVPNYGYT; j_gene: TRBJ1-2; v_gene: TRBV10-3
CDR3aa: ASSFRTSGGPRGYEQF; j_gene: TRBJ2-1; v_gene: TRBV5-1
CDR3aa: ASSHRDRVNGNEQF; j_gene: TRBJ2-1; v_gene: TRBV3-1
CDR3aa: ARNGLNQPQH; j_gene: TRBJ1-5; v_gene: TRBV25-1
CDR3aa: ASREGNYQGSGYT; j_gene: TRBJ1-2; v_gene: TRBV5-1
CDR3aa: ASSLRDGTIRDNEQF; j_gene: TRBJ2-1; v_gene: TRBV5-1
CDR3aa: ASSSSVKETQY; j_gene: TRBJ2-5; v_gene: TRBV5-1
CDR3aa: ASSLAQASSGANVLT; j_gene: TRBJ2-6; v_gene: TRBV5-1
CDR3aa: ISSYGLALAANYEQY; j_gene: TRBJ2-7; v_gene: TRBV6-6
CDR3aa: ASSQRGGGQETQY; j_gene: TRBJ2-5; v_gene: TRBV28
CDR3aa: ASSSGTSGGETQY; j_gene: TRBJ2-5; v_gene: TRBV5-1
CDR3aa: ASSSGAHNEKLF; j_gene: TRBJ1-4; v_gene: TRBV28
CDR3aa: ASSLAASGGYNEQF; j_gene: TRBJ2-1; v_gene: TRBV7-2
CDR3aa: SAPGLAGDQETQY; j_gene: TRBJ2-5; v_gene: TRBV20-1
CDR3aa: ASSPSFGRTSWYGYT; j_gene: TRBJ1-2; v_gene: TRBV18
CDR3aa: ASSQGRGPLGDTQY; j_gene: TRBJ2-3; v_gene: TRBV4-1
CDR3aa: ASSPLHLTGVNEQF; j_gene: TRBJ2-1; v_gene: TRBV12-3/TRBV12-4
CDR3aa: SAPQGALGYT; j_gene: TRBJ1-2; v_gene: TRBV29-1
CDR3aa: ASSGPILQSRDGYT; j_gene: TRBJ1-2; v_gene: TRBV7-8
CDR3aa: SAGDPRGVYEQY; j_gene: TRBJ2-7; v_gene: TRBV20-1
CDR3aa: ASSGVRDRGNTEAF; j_gene: TRBJ1-1; v_gene: TRBV5-1
CDR3aa: ASSEGLAVRGYT; j_gene: TRBJ1-2; v_gene: TRBV7-9
CDR3aa: ASSQRDYEAF; j_gene: TRBJ1-1; v_gene: TRBV14
CDR3aa: ASSGQGEYNEQF; j_gene: TRBJ2-1; v_gene: TRBV7-8
CDR3aa: ASSLNGGGSSSNYGYT; j_gene: TRBJ1-2; v_gene: TRBV7-2
CDR3aa: ASSTSTGANVLT; j_gene: TRBJ2-6; v_gene: TRBV2
CDR3aa: ASSLGTGETQF; j_gene: TRBJ2-1; v_gene: TRBV13
CDR3aa: ASTMGRTEAF; j_gene: TRBJ1-1; v_gene: TRBV6-6
CDR3aa: ASSYGTGGRTDTQY; j_gene: TRBJ2-3; v_gene: TRBV5-1
CDR3aa: ASSIGSAASTNEKLF; j_gene: TRBJ1-4; v_gene: TRBV19
CDR3aa: SGRGADASTDTQY; j_gene: TRBJ2-3; v_gene: TRBV20-1
CDR3aa: ASSSGRTDTDTQY; j_gene: TRBJ2-3; v_gene: TRBV5-1
CDR3aa: ASSEPGAPPYEQY; j_gene: TRBJ2-7; v_gene: TRBV18
CDR3aa: ASSPGQGNQGGELF; j_gene: TRBJ2-2; v_gene: TRBV7-2
CDR3aa: ASSPSSGAGGQPQH; j_gene: TRBJ1-5; v_gene: TRBV7-2
CDR3aa: ATKQGQDSPLH; j_gene: TRBJ1-6; v_gene: TRBV6-6
CDR3aa: ASSKEGGTSTYEQY; j_gene: TRBJ2-7; v_gene: TRBV7-3
CDR3aa: ASSLTGGNNSPLH; j_gene: TRBJ1-6; v_gene: TRBV5-1
CDR3aa: ASSLEAGISYEQY; j_gene: NA; v_gene: TRBV13
CDR3aa: SVATAYEQY; j_gene: TRBJ2-7; v_gene: TRBV29-1